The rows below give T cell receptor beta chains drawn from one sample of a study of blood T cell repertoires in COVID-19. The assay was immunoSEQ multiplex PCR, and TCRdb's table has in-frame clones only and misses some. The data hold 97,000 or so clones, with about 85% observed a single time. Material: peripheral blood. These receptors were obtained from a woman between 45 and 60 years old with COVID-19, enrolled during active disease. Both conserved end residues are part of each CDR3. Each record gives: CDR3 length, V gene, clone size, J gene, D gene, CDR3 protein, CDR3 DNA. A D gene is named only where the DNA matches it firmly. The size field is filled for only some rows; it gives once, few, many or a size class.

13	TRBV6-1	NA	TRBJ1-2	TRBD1	CASSSTGSYGYTF	TGTGCCAGCAGCTCGACAGGGAGCTATGGCTACACCTTC
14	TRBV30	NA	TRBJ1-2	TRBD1	CAWRAGQSNYGYTF	TGTGCCTGGAGGGCGGGACAGAGTAACTATGGCTACACCTTC
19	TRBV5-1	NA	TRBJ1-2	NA	CASSLVSPLGQGLNYGYTF	TGCGCCAGCAGCTTGGTGTCCCCCCTTGGCCAGGGCCTTAACTATGGCTACACCTTC
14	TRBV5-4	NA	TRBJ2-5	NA	CASRHQLSQETQYF	TGTGCCAGCAGGCATCAACTCTCCCAAGAGACCCAGTACTTC
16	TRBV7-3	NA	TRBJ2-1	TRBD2	CASSPRGAGGHYEQFF	TGTGCCAGCAGCCCACGGGGAGCGGGGGGGCACTATGAGCAGTTCTTC
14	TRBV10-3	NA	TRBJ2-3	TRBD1	CAISQTGPTDTQYF	TGTGCCATCAGCCAGACAGGGCCCACAGATACGCAGTATTTT
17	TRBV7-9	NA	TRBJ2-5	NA	CASSSPRTRHPGETQYF	TGTGCCAGCAGCTCGCCCCGGACTCGCCATCCGGGAGAGACCCAGTACTTC
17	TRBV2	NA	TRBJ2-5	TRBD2	CASRSGLAGEGQETQYF	TGTGCCAGCAGGTCGGGACTAGCGGGGGAGGGGCAAGAGACCCAGTACTTC
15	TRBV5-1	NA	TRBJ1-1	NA	CASSRLRTANTEAFF	TGCGCCAGCAGCCGACTTCGGACAGCGAACACTGAAGCTTTCTTT
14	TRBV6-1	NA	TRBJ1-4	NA	CASSDVWGEEKLFF	TGTGCCAGCAGTGACGTATGGGGAGAAGAAAAACTGTTTTTT
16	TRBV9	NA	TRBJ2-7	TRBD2	CASSIGTSGGFSEQYF	TGTGCCAGCAGCATCGGGACTAGCGGGGGGTTTTCCGAGCAGTACTTC
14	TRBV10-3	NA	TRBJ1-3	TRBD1	CATDPGGGGNTIYF	TGTGCCACAGACCCAGGGGGTGGTGGAAACACCATATATTTT
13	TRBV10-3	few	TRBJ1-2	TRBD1	CAIRGQGDYGYTF	TGTGCCATCAGGGGACAGGGGGACTATGGCTACACCTTC
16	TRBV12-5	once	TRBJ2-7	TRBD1	CASGLVLNRGIYEQYF	TGTGCTAGTGGTTTGGTACTGAACAGGGGGATCTACGAGCAGTACTTC
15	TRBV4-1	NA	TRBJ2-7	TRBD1	CASSHGTGQSYEQYF	TGCGCCAGCAGCCATGGGACAGGCCAATCCTACGAGCAGTACTTC
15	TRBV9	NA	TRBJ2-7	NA	CASSARQIQSYEQYF	TGTGCCAGCAGCGCCCGACAGATTCAATCCTACGAGCAGTACTTC
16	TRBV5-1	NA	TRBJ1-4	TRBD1	CASSPVAPGGGEKLFF	TGCGCCAGCAGCCCGGTCGCCCCAGGGGGCGGTGAAAAACTGTTTTTT
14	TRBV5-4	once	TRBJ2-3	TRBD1	CASSAGQAPDTQYF	TGTGCCAGCAGCGCCGGACAGGCCCCAGATACGCAGTATTTT
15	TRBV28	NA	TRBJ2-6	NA	CASSSDRTGANVLTF	TGTGCCAGCAGTAGCGACAGGACCGGGGCCAACGTCCTGACTTTC
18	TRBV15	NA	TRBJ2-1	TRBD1	CATSRDPGTGGSLDEQFF	TGTGCCACCAGCAGAGATCCGGGTACAGGGGGCAGTTTGGATGAGCAGTTCTTC
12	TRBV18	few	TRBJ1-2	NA	CASSEHNYGYTF	TGTGCCAGCTCCGAACACAACTATGGCTACACCTTC
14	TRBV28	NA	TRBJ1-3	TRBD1	CASSAGTGIDTIYF	TGTGCCAGCAGTGCCGGGACAGGGATTGACACCATATATTTT
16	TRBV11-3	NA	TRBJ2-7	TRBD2	CASSSQTSGGIYEQYF	TGTGCCAGCAGCTCGCAGACTAGCGGGGGGATCTACGAGCAGTACTTC
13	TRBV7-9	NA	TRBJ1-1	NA	CASSYRTATEAFF	TGTGCCAGCAGCTATCGGACAGCCACTGAAGCTTTCTTT
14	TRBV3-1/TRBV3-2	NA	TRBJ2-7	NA	CASSQEGHSYEQYF	TGTGCCAGCAGCCAAGAGGGGCACTCCTACGAGCAGTACTTC
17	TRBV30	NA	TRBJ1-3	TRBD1	CAWRTGDRRFSGNTIYF	TGTGCCTGGAGGACGGGGGACAGAAGATTCTCTGGAAACACCATATATTTT
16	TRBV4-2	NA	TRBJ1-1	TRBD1	CASSQEWTGVNTEAFF	TGTGCCAGCAGCCAAGAGTGGACAGGAGTGAACACTGAAGCTTTCTTT
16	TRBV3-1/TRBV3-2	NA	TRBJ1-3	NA	CASSQDVGLSGNTIYF	TGTGCCAGCAGCCAAGATGTGGGGCTCTCTGGAAACACCATATATTTT
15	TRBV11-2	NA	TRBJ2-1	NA	CASSLDLGREVEQFF	TGTGCCAGCAGCTTAGATCTAGGCAGGGAGGTTGAGCAGTTCTTC
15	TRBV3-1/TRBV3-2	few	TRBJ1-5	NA	CASSQQSGGNQPQHF	TGTGCCAGCAGCCAACAGTCCGGGGGGAATCAGCCCCAGCATTTT
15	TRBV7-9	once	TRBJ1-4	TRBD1	CASSDRTGAGEKLFF	TGTGCCAGCAGCGACCGAACAGGGGCGGGTGAAAAACTGTTTTTT
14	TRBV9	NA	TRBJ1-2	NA	CASSVQGSNYGYTF	TGTGCCAGCAGCGTACAGGGATCGAACTATGGCTACACCTTC
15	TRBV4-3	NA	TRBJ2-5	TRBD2	CASSHVSGGAETQYF	TGCGCCAGCAGCCACGTGAGCGGGGGGGCAGAGACCCAGTACTTC
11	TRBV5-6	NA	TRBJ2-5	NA	CASSLQETQYF	TGTGCCAGCAGCTTGCAGGAGACCCAGTACTTC
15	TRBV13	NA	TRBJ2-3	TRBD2	CASGARLASTDTQYF	TGTGCCAGCGGCGCCCGACTAGCGAGCACAGATACGCAGTATTTT